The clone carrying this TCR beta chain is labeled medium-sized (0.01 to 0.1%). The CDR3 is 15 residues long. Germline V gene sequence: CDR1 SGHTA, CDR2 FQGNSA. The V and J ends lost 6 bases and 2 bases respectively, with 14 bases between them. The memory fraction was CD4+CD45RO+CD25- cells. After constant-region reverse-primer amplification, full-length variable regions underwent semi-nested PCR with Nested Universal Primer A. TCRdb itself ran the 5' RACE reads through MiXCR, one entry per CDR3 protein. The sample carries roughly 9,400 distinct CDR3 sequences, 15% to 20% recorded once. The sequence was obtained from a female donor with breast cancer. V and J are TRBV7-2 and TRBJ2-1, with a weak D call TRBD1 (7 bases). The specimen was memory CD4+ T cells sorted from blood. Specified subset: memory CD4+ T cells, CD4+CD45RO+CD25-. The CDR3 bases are TGTGCCAGCAGTGGAGGGGGCATGACCTACAATGAGCAGTTCTTC. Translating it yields CASSGGGMTYNEQFF.